This T cell receptor beta chain was captured in a study of T cell responses to AZD1222 COVID-19 vaccine. CDR1 is SQVTM and CDR2 is ANQGSEA in the germline V gene. Trimming at V came to 0 bases and at J to 6 bases, leaving 0 bases not matched to a gene. This CDR3 is 13 amino acids long. A remark on this clone: Its antigen remains unknown.

Profiling relied on immunoSEQ multiplex PCR, and the TCRdb table lists in-frame clones only, not all of them. The data show more than 100,000 clones, with roughly 90% seen just once and 13% to 15% held by the top ten. Study-wide findings and caveats: The span of vaccine-associated CD4 TCRs extended across spike, with dominance at 160-218 and 743-854.

The rearrangement links TRBV29-1 to TRBJ1-5; 9 bases line up with TRBD1. The sample consisted of peripheral blood, taken on day 0 of AZD1222 vaccination. The TCR sequence derives from an adult in good health. CDR3 coding DNA: TGCAGCGTTGAAGAGACAGGGGGTCAGCCCCAGCATTTT. This encodes CSVEETGGQPQHF.